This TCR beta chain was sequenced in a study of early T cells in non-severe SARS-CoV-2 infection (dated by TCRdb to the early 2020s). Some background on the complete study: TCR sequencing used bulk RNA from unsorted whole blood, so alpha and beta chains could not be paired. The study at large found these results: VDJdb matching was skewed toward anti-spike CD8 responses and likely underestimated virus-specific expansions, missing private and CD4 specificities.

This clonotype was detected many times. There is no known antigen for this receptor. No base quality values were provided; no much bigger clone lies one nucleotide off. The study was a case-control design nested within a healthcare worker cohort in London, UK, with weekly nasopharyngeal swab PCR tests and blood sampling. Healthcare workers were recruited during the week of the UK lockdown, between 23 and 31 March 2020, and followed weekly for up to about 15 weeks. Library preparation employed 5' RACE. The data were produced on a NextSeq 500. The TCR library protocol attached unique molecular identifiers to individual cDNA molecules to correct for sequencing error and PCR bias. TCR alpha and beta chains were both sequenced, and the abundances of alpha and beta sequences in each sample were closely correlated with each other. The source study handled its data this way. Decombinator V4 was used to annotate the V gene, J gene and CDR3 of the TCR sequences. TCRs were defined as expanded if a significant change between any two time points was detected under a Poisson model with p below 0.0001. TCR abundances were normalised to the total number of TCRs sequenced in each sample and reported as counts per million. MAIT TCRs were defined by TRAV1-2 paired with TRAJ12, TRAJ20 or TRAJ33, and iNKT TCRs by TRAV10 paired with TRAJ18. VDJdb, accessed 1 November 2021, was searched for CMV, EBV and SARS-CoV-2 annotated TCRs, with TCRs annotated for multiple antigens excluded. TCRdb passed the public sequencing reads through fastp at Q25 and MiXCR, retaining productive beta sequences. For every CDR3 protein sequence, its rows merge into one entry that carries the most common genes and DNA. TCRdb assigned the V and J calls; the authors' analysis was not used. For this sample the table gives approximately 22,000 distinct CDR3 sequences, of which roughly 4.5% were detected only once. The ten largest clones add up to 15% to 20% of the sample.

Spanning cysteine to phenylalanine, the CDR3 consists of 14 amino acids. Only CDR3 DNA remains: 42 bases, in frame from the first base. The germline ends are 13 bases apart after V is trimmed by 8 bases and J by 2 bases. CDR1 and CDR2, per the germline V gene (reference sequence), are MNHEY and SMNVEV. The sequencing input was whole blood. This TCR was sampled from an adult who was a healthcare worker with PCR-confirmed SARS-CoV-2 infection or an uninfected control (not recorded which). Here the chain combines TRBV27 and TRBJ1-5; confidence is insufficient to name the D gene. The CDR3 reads CASCEAKGNQPQHF. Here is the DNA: TGTGCCAGCTGTGAGGCTAAGGGCAATCAGCCCCAGCATTTT.